This T cell receptor beta chain was recorded in a study of CD4 T cells in relation to SARS-CoV-2 and coronaviruses. As for the study in general: Crossreactive spike epitopes shared across donors were mapped to their HLA restriction. Findings of the study overall: Around 60% of donors had memory CD4+ clonotypes crossrecognizing SARS-CoV-2 and common cold coronavirus spike.

Before the COVID-19 pandemic, during about 2010-2018, CD4+ T cells were taken from unexposed donors. Naive and memory CD4+ T cells came from enriched cryopreserved PBMCs. TCRdb's copy holds only in-frame clones and misses some; the assay was immunoSEQ multiplex PCR. The data show about 68,000 clones, about 92% seen once. Of note for this clone: Antigen unknown.

The CDR3 loop spans 18 amino acids. The V segment lost 3 bases and the J segment 8 bases; nucleotides outside the gene matches: 16. In germline, CDR1 is KGHDR, CDR2 SFDVKD. The sequenced sample was naive CD4+ T cells from PBMCs. The subset denotes: naive CD4+ T cells isolated by negative enrichment. This chain links TRBV24-1 with TRBJ2-1; TRBD2 agrees at 9 bases. This sequence was found in a human donor in good health. This CDR3 reads CATSDARFSGGDTHEQFF. CDR3 coding DNA: TGTGCCACCAGTGATGCCCGATTTAGCGGGGGCGATACGCATGAGCAGTTCTTC.